Shown below are 21 T cell receptor beta chains from a single sample sequenced in a study of spatial heterogeneity in lung cancer. The time point here: sample taken at primary tumor resection. No cell sorting; template was whole RNA from tumor, lung tissue or PBMC. TCRdb re-called the 5' RACE reads through MiXCR, storing one row per CDR3 protein. The data contain tens of thousands of distinct CDR3 sequences, about 20% of them singletons. The sample consisted of PBMCs, taken at surgery. All receptors come from a male donor with early-stage non-small cell lung cancer.

The rearrangement links TRBV9 to TRBJ1-3, with TRBD1 as a possible D gene (6 bases). V was shortened by 0 bases and J by 5 bases, with 12 bases between the two germline ends. In germline, CDR1 is SGDLS, CDR2 YYNGEE. The CDR3 runs to 15 residues. The DNA for the CDR3 is TGTGCCAGCAGCGTAGGAGGGGGACCGCGAAACACCATATATTTT. Translated: CASSVGGGPRNTIYF.

This clonotype was observed a handful of times. The chain carries TRBV4-3 and TRBJ2-3, with a weak D call TRBD2 (5 bases). Germline V gene lookup returns CDR1 LGHNA and CDR2 YSLEER. The length of the CDR3 is 17 residues. V was pared by 1 base and J by 1 base, with 15 bases between. The CDR3 region is CASSQGVGMGGTDTQYF. CDR3 bases: TGCGCCAGCAGCCAAGGAGTGGGTATGGGAGGCACAGATACGCAGTATTTT.

This clonotype was recorded at least ten times. The rearrangement joins TRBV19 to TRBJ1-2, with D tentatively TRBD1 (6 bases). The CDR3 contains 13 residues. With 4 bases removed from V and 6 bases from J, the gap between germline ends came to 12 bases. CDR1 and CDR2 from the germline V gene are LNHDA and SQIVND (reference sequence). The CDR3 is CASSTRGRHGYTF. The CDR3, as DNA: TGTGCCAGTAGTACTCGGGGGCGACATGGCTACACCTTC.

There are a few counts of this clonotype. The chain couples TRBV27 to TRBJ2-2, with D perhaps assigned TRBD1 or TRBD2 (6 bases each). Germline CDR1 reads MNHEY; CDR2 reads SMNVEV (reference sequence). The CDR3 length is 15 residues. Trimming cost V 5 bases and J 4 bases, with 14 bases left between them. The CDR3 DNA reads as TGTGCCAGCAGTCCGGGGGCAGGGTTCACCGGGGAGCTGTTTTTT. It encodes CASSPGAGFTGELFF.

This clonotype was detected many times. The chain has TRBV24-1 and TRBJ2-3, with TRBD2 identical over 10 bases. CDR3 length: 17 amino acids. Trimming at V came to 4 bases and at J to 2 bases, leaving 8 bases not matched to a gene. Germline lookup yields CDR1 KGHDR and CDR2 SFDVKD. CDR3 amino acids: CATSDTRTSGTTDTQYF. DNA for the CDR3: TGTGCCACCAGTGACACCCGGACTAGCGGCACCACAGATACGCAGTATTTT.

The chain recombines TRBV27 with TRBJ1-6; D is perhaps TRBD1 (5 bases). CDR1 MNHEY and CDR2 SMNVEV come from the germline V gene (reference sequence). This CDR3 has 14 residues. V lost 5 bases, J lost 8 bases, and 13 bases lay in between. The CDR3 DNA sequence: TGTGCCAGCAGTCTGGAGGGGAACTATTCACCCCTCCACTTT. It yields the protein CASSLEGNYSPLHF.

The rearrangement uses TRBV10-3 and TRBJ1-2, with 7 bases matching TRBD1. The CDR3 contains 15 residues. V was clipped by 6 bases and J by 2 bases; unmatched bases: 9. Germline V lookup: CDR1 ENHRY, CDR2 SYGVKD. CDR3: CAISRDSAGNYGYTF. CDR3 nucleotide sequence: TGTGCCATCAGCCGGGACAGCGCGGGAAACTATGGCTACACCTTC.

This clonotype was seen ten or more times. CDR3 amino acids: CASSYGAAGWSEQYF. The DNA of the CDR3 is TGTGCCAGCAGTTACGGTGCAGCGGGATGGTCCGAGCAGTACTTC. The V gene is TRBV6-2 or TRBV6-3, the J gene TRBJ2-7; TRBD2 aligns across 7 bases. With V trimmed by 2 bases and J by 6 bases, 10 bases remained unmatched. The CDR3 totals 15 residues. The germline V gene has CDR1 MNHEY and CDR2 SVGEGT.

The genes are TRBV5-1 and TRBJ1-6; 7 bases map to TRBD1. CDR3 size: 14 residues. The junction had 4 bases not matched to a gene; V was cut back by 0 bases and J by 10 bases. CDR1 and CDR2 from the germline V gene are SGHRS and YFSETQ. In nucleotides, the CDR3 is TGCGCCAGCAGCTTGGAAGGGGGCCGATCACCCCTCCACTTT. Translating it yields CASSLEGGRSPLHF.

This sequence joins TRBV29-1 and TRBJ1-3, with D maybe TRBD1 (5 bases). This CDR3 contains 12 residues. In germline, CDR1 is SQVTM, CDR2 ANQGSEA. V lost 4 bases and J lost 2, with 6 bases in between. The CDR3 DNA sequence: TGCAGCGTTGGACAGACTGGAAACACCATATATTTT. Protein: CSVGQTGNTIYF.

The CDR3, as DNA: TGCGCCAGCAGCCAAGATATGCGGGATTTCTCTGGGGCCAACGTCCTGACTTTC. Protein sequence: CASSQDMRDFSGANVLTF. The chain recombines TRBV4-3 with TRBJ2-6; weak D call: TRBD2 (6 bases). CDR3 length equals 18 residues. Germline CDR1 LGHNA, CDR2 YSLEER. V lost 0 bases and J 0 bases, leaving 12 bases between the germline ends.

This chain connects TRBV6-6 to TRBJ2-3; TRBD1 aligns across 12 bases. The V gene's germline CDR1 is MNHNY and CDR2 SVGAGI (reference sequence). V dropped 5 bases and J dropped 7; count of bases not matched to a gene: 4. The CDR3 is made up of 14 amino acids. The CDR3 coding sequence is TGTGCCAGCAGTCCGGGACAGGGGGCACATACGCAGTATTTT. Translation: CASSPGQGAHTQYF.

This clonotype came up many times. The chain is built from TRBV29-1 and TRBJ1-1, with D possibly matching TRBD1 (6 bases). Trimming took 4 bases from V and 3 from J, leaving 18 bases between them. Germline values: CDR1 SQVTM, CDR2 ANQGSEA. The CDR3 extends over 15 amino acids. CDR3 loop: CSVGSDRTWDTEAFF. The CDR3 DNA reads TGCAGCGTTGGATCTGACAGGACCTGGGACACTGAAGCTTTCTTT.

V and J are TRBV12-3 or TRBV12-4 and TRBJ1-5; D not resolved. V was pared by 3 bases and J by 4 bases, with 7 bases between. This CDR3 spans 13 amino acids. CDR3 sequence reads: CASSFSLNQPQHF. As DNA, the CDR3 is TGTGCCAGCAGTTTCTCTTTGAATCAGCCCCAGCATTTT.

This clonotype was detected a few times. The V gene is TRBV5-5, the J gene TRBJ1-6; TRBD1 aligns across 7 bases. V shed 3 bases and J 10 bases; nucleotides not matched to a gene: 10. The CDR3 runs 15 residues. Germline assignment: CDR1 SGHKS and CDR2 YYEKEE (reference sequence). In DNA form, the CDR3 reads TGTGCCAGCAGCTGGGCGGGACAGATACAGTCACCCCTCCACTTT. Protein sequence: CASSWAGQIQSPLHF. Filled out from reference TRBV5-5 and TRBJ1-6, the complete variable domain reads DAGVTQSPTHLIKTRGQQVTLRCSPISGHKSVSWYQQVLGQGPQFIFQYYEKEERGRGNFPDRFSARQFPNYSSELNVNALLLGDSALYLCASSWAGQIQSPLHFGNGTRLTVT.

This clonotype was counted many times. The J gene is TRBJ2-3, the V gene TRBV19; a weak D match, TRBD1 (6 bases). V was shortened by 11 bases and J by 2 bases, with 20 bases between the two germline ends. The germline CDR1 and CDR2 sequences are LNHDA and SQIVND (reference sequence). CDR3 length: 15 amino acids. The CDR3 is CASSESGQYTDTQYF. Here the CDR3 DNA reads TGTGCCTCCTCAGAGTCGGGACAATACACAGATACGCAGTATTTT.

With respect to this clonotype: With a much larger clone just one base away, this may be a read error. CDR3 protein: CASSLAETLYF. In nucleotides, the CDR3 is TGCGCCAGCAGCTTGGCAGAGACCCTGTACTTC. The J gene is TRBJ2-5, the V gene TRBV5-1; D remains unclear. This CDR3 has 11 residues. Germline V gene lookup returns CDR1 SGHRS and CDR2 YFSETQ.

This clonotype was seen repeatedly, ten times or more. The chain couples TRBV7-9 to TRBJ2-7, with 8 bases identical to TRBD2. V was clipped by 2 bases and J by 0 bases; unmatched bases: 3. Germline V gene lookup returns CDR1 SEHNR and CDR2 FQNEAQ (reference sequence). CDR3 size: 15 residues. CDR3 coding DNA: TGTGCCAGCAGCTTAACGAGCGGGAGCTCCTACGAGCAGTACTTC. Its translation is CASSLTSGSSYEQYF.

The rearrangement links TRBV5-1 to TRBJ2-1; D not certain. The CDR3 runs to 15 residues. V lost 0 bases, J lost 8 bases, and 15 bases lay in between. Germline V gene lookup returns CDR1 SGHRS and CDR2 YFSETQ. In DNA form, the CDR3 reads TGCGCCAGCAGCTTGGGATCCCCCGAGTGGGATGAGCAGTTCTTC. Protein sequence: CASSLGSPEWDEQFF.

A few counts support this clonotype. The chain has TRBV5-1 and TRBJ2-2; the D gene is possibly TRBD1 (6 bases). CDR1 is SGHRS and CDR2 is YFSETQ in the germline V gene. V lost 4 bases and J lost 1, with 17 bases in between. The CDR3 length is 17 residues. The DNA for the CDR3 is TGCGCCAGCAGCGGGGGCAGGGCGCAGGGGAACACCGGGGAGCTGTTTTTT. It codes for CASSGGRAQGNTGELFF.

This clonotype showed up many times. The V gene is TRBV21-1, the J gene TRBJ2-1; no DNA check was done on the table's D call, TRBD1. TRBV21-1 is a known pseudogene. CDR3 length equals 14 residues. The CDR3 DNA follows: TGTGCCAGCATTTTCGTGGGACAAGTCAATGAGCAGTTCTTC. Translated: CASIFVGQVNEQFF.